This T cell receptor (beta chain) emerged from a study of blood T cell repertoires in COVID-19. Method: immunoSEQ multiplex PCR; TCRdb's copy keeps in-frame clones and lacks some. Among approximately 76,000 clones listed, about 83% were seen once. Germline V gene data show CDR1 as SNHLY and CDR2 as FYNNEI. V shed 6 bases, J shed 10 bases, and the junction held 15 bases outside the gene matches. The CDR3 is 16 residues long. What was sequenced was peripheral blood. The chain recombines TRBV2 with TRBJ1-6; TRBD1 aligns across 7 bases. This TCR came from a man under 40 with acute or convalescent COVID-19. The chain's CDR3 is CASRAPHRGLSSPLHF. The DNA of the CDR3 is TGTGCCAGCAGGGCACCCCACAGGGGATTGAGCTCACCCCTCCACTTT. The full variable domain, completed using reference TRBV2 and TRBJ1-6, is EPEVTQTPSHQVTQMGQEVILRCVPISNHLYFYWYRQILGQKVEFLVSFYNNEISEKSEIFDDQFSVERPDGSNFTLKIRSTKLEDSAMYFCASRAPHRGLSSPLHFGNGTRLTVT.